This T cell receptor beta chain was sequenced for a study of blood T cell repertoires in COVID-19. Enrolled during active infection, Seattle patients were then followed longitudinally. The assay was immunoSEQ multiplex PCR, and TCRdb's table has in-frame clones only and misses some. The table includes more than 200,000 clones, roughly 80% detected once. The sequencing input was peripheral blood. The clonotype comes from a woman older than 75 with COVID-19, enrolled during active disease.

Here the CDR3 reads CASRSNRGPQHF. CDR3 sequence (DNA): TGTGCCAGCAGGTCGAATCGGGGGCCCCAGCATTTT. The rearrangement uses TRBV28 and TRBJ1-5; unclear D gene. The V gene's germline CDR1 is MDHEN and CDR2 SYDVKM. CDR3 length: 12 amino acids. Deletions cut 6 bases from V and 9 bases from J, with 12 bases between.